This TCR beta chain was obtained from a study of PD-L1 blockade in urothelial cancer. In the study overall: Prior exposure to chemotherapy in patients amounted to 0 to 3 regimens received. Counts from blood samples showed a median of roughly 140,000 T cells. Study conclusions and caveats: At the 3-week point, tumor-associated blood clones expanded more in durable-benefit patients.

V lost 0 bases to trimming and J lost 0 bases, with 11 bases between them. The germline gives CDR1 MNHEY, CDR2 SVGAGI. There are 16 residues in the CDR3. The time point denotes: pretreatment peripheral blood. Per-patient samples, pretreatment and on-treatment, numbered 1 to 8. Here immunoSEQ multiplex PCR was the method, and the copy in TCRdb shows in-frame clones only, minus some. Among more than 45,000 clones, about 68% were seen once, and the ten largest hold roughly 3.9%. This clone was seen only a few times. The antigen is undetermined. The TCR originated in a man aged 65-85 years with urothelial cancer. The sample was PBMCs, taken around atezolizumab (anti-PD-L1) treatment. V and J are TRBV6-5 and TRBJ1-2, with D possibly TRBD1 on 6 matching bases. CDR3 sequence reads: CASSYSTGGSNYGYTF. Written as DNA, the CDR3 is TGTGCCAGCAGTTACTCGACGGGGGGCTCTAACTATGGCTACACCTTC.